This TCR beta chain originates from a study of CD8 T cells in ankylosing spondylitis. In regard to this clonotype: Its antigen remains unidentified.

This CDR3 is built from 15 residues. CDR1 and CDR2 from the germline V gene are SEHNR and FQNEAQ (reference sequence). Deletions cut 5 bases from V and 6 bases from J, with 19 bases between. TCRdb passed the 5' RACE reads through MiXCR, listing each CDR3 protein once. The sample holds more than 650,000 distinct CDR3 sequences; 12% are singletons and the top ten take 0.51%. Study results and caveats: For ankylosing spondylitis blood, a TCR beta motif of under 10 highly homologous variants appeared characteristic.

The rearrangement uses TRBV7-9 and TRBJ1-2; tentative D call: TRBD1 (6 bases). This TCR derives from a male donor with ankylosing spondylitis. Sequencing input: blood, either unsorted or a sorted T cell fraction (not recorded which). The DNA for the CDR3 is TGTGCCAGCAGCCTGATCGGGGGCGGTTTCGATGGCTACACCTTC. Encoded protein: CASSLIGGGFDGYTF.